This T cell receptor beta chain emerged from a study of blood T cell repertoires in COVID-19. At the level of the study: COVID-19 samples from acute and convalescent phases originated in the United States, Italy and Spain. The analysed material was cDNA or gDNA that came from T cells, B-cell-depleted T cells, or PBMCs.

Germline assignment: CDR1 SGHDN and CDR2 FVKESK. Trimming took off 4 bases at V and 3 bases at J, with 22 bases between the two ends. The CDR3 runs 17 residues. Per the study methods: How many nucleated cells were present was estimated from reference gene primer amplification. Produced via immunoSEQ multiplex PCR; TCRdb's table is partial and in-frame only. V and J calls and clone size are those listed in that table; D and trimming were worked out from the DNA. The table lists over 200,000 clones, roughly 87% of them singletons. The receptor was isolated from a woman aged 18-35 years who had recovered from COVID-19. Material for sequencing was peripheral blood. The chain combines TRBV14 with TRBJ2-7; TRBD2 is a possible D gene (6 bases). The CDR3 reads CASSRVPRLDLLYEQYF. CDR3 nucleotides: TGTGCCAGCAGCCGAGTCCCTCGACTAGACCTACTCTACGAGCAGTACTTC. Full variable domain (remainder filled in from reference TRBV14 and TRBJ2-7): EAGVTQFPSHSVIEKGQTVTLRCDPISGHDNLYWYRRVMGKEIKFLLHFVKESKQDESGMPNNRFLAERTGGTYSTLKVQPAELEDSGVYFCASSRVPRLDLLYEQYFGPGTRLTVT.